This T cell receptor (beta chain) appears in the sequencing data of a study of blood T cell repertoires in COVID-19. Authors' processing steps: Amplifying reference gene primers gave estimates of nucleated cell counts. Libraries were prepared by immunoSEQ multiplex PCR; TCRdb keeps only in-frame clonotypes and omits some of them. V and J calls and clone size follow that table, whereas D and trimming were derived from the DNA. The table shows 35,000 to 50,000 clones, with more than 70% occurring only once. Sequencing was carried out using peripheral blood. The origin of this receptor is a man between 60 and 75 years old with acute or convalescent COVID-19.

In nucleotides, the CDR3 is TGTGCCAGCAACGAACACAGGGGGATAGGTGAAAAACTGTTTTTT. Protein: CASNEHRGIGEKLFF. V is TRBV2 and J is TRBJ1-4; 8 bases are a match to TRBD1. CDR1 is SNHLY and CDR2 is FYNNEI in the germline V gene. CDR3 length equals 15 residues. Trimming at V came to 7 bases and at J to 7 bases, leaving 11 bases not matched to a gene.